This TCR beta chain was identified in a study of shared clonotypes between healthy human individuals. CDR1 and CDR2 from the germline V gene are SNHLY and FYNNEI. V trimming: 8 bases; J trimming: 6 bases; junction bases outside the gene matches: 15. This CDR3 is 17 amino acids long. Generated by immunoSEQ multiplex PCR, the TCRdb table keeps only in-frame clones and is missing some. The table records more than 1.2 million clones, approximately 98.5% of them present only once. Input material: naive CD4+ T cells sorted from blood. As to subset: CD45RA+ positively selected. The rearrangement joins TRBV2 to TRBJ2-1; 11 nucleotides align to TRBD2. The receptor's source is a man aged 30 to 39 in good health. The CDR3 is CASLTTTSGSRGNEQFF. In DNA form, the CDR3 reads TGTGCCAGCCTCACCACTACTAGCGGGAGTAGGGGCAATGAGCAGTTCTTC.